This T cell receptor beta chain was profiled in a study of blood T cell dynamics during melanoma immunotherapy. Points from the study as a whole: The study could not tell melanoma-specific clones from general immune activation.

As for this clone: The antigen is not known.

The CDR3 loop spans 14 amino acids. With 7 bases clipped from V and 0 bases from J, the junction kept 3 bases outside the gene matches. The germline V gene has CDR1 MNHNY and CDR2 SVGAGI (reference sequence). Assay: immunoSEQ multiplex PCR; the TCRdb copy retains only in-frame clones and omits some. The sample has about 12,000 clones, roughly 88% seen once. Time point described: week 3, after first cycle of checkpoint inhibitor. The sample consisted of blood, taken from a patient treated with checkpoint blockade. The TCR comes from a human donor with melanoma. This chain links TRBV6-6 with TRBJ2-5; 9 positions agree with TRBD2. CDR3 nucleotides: TGTGCCAGCAAACCTAGCGGGGACCAAGAGACCCAGTACTTC. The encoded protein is CASKPSGDQETQYF.